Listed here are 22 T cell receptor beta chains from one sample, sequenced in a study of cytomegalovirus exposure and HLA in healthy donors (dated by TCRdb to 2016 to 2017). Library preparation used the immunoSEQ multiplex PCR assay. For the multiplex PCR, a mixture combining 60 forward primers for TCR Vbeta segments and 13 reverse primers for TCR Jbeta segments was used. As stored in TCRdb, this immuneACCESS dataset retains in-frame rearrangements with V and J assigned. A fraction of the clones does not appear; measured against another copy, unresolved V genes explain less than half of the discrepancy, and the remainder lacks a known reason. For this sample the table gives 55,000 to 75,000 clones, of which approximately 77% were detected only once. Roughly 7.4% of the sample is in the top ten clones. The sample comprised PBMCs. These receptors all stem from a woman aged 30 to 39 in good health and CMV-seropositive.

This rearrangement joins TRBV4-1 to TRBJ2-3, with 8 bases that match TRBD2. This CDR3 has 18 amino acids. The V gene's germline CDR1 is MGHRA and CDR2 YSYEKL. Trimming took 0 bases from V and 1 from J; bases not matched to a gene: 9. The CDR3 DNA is TGCGCCAGCAGCCAAGAGTGGGCGGGAGGCTACGGCACAGATACGCAGTATTTT. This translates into CASSQEWAGGYGTDTQYF.

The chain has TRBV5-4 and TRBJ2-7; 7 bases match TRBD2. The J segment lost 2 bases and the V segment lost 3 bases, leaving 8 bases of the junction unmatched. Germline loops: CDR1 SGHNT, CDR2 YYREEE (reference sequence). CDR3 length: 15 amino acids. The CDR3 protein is CASSSQGSGPYEQYF. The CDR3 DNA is TGTGCCAGCAGCTCCCAGGGTAGCGGGCCCTACGAGCAGTACTTC.

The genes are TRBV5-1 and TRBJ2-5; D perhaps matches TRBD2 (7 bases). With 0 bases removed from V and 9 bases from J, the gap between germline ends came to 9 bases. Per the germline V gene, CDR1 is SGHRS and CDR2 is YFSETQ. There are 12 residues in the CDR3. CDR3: CASSLGGGAQYF. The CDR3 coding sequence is TGCGCCAGCAGCTTGGGAGGGGGGGCCCAGTACTTC. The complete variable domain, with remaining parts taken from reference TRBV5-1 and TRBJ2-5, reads KAGVTQTPRYLIKTRGQQVTLSCSPISGHRSVSWYQQTPGQGLQFLFEYFSETQRNKGNFPGRFSGRQFSNSRSEMNVSTLELGDSALYLCASSLGGGAQYFGPGTRLLVL.

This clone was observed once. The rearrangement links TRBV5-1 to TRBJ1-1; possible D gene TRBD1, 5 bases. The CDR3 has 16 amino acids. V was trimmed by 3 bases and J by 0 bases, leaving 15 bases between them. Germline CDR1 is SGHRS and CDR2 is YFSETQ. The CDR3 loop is CASSSRVQALNTEAFF. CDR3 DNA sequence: TGCGCCAGCAGCTCCAGGGTCCAAGCGCTGAACACTGAAGCTTTCTTT.

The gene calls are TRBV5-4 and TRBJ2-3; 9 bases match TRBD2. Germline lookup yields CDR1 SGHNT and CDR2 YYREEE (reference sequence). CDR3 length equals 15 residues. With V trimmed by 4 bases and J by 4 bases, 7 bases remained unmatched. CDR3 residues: CASSLSGSSSDTQYF. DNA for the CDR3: TGTGCCAGCAGCCTTAGCGGGAGCAGCTCAGATACGCAGTATTTT.

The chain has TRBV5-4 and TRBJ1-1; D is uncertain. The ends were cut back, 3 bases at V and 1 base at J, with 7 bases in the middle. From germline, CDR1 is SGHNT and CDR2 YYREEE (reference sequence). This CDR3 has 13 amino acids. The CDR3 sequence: CASSSQWNTEAFF. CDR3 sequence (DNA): TGTGCCAGCAGCTCCCAGTGGAACACTGAAGCTTTCTTT.

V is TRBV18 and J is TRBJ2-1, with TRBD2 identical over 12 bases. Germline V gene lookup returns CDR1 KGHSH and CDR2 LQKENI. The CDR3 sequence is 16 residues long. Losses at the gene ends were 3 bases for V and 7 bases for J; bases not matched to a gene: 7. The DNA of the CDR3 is TGTGCCAGCTCACCCCTAGCGGGAGGGCCGGGAAATGAGCAGTTCTTC. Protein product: CASSPLAGGPGNEQFF.

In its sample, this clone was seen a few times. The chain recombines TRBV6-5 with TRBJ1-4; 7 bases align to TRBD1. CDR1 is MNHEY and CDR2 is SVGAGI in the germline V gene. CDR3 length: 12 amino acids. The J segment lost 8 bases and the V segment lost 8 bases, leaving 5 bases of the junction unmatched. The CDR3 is CASGPGGEKLFF. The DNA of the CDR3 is TGTGCCAGCGGCCCAGGGGGAGAAAAACTGTTTTTT.

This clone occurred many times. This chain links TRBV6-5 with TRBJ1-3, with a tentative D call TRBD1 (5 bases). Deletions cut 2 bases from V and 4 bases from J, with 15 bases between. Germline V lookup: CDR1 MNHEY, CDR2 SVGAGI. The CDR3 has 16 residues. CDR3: CASSYTRKGPGNTIYF. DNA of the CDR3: TGTGCCAGCAGTTACACCCGGAAGGGGCCCGGAAACACCATATATTTT.

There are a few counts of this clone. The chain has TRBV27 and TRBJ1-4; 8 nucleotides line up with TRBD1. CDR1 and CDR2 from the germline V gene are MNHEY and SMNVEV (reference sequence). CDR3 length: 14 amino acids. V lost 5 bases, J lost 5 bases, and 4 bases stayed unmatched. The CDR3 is CASSAQGVNEKLFF. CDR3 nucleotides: TGTGCCAGCAGTGCACAGGGGGTCAATGAAAAACTGTTTTTT.

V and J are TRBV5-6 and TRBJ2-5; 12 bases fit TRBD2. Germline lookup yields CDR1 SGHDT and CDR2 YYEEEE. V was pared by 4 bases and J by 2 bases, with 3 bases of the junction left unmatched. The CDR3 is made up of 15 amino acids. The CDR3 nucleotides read TGTGCCAGCAGCCTTGGACTAGCGGGGCAAGAGACCCAGTACTTC. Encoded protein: CASSLGLAGQETQYF.

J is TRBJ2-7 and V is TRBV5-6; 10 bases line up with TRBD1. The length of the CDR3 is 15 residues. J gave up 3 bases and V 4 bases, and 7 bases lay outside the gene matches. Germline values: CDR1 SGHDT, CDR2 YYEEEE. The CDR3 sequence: CASSPGTGAFYEQYF. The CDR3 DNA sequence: TGTGCCAGCAGCCCCGGGACAGGGGCCTTCTACGAGCAGTACTTC.

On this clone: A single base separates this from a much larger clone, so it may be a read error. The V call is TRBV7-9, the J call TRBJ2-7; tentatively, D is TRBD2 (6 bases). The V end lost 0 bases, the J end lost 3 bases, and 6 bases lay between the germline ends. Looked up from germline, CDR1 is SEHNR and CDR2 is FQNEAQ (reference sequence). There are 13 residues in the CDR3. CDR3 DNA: TGTGCCAGCAGCTTAGCGGGAGGCTACGAGCAGTACTTC. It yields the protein CASSLAGGYEQYF.

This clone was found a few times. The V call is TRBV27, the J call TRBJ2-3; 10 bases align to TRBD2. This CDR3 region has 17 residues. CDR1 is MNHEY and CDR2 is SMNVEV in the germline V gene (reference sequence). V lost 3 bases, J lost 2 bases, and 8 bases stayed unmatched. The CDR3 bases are TGTGCCAGCAGTTTCCTATCCCTAGCGGGAGACACAGATACGCAGTATTTT. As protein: CASSFLSLAGDTDTQYF.

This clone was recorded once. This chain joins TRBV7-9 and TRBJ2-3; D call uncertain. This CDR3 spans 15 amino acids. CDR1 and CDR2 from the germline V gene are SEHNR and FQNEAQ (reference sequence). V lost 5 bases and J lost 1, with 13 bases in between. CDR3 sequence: CASSPALPRTDTQYF. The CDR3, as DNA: TGTGCCAGCAGCCCAGCGCTGCCGCGCACAGATACGCAGTATTTT.

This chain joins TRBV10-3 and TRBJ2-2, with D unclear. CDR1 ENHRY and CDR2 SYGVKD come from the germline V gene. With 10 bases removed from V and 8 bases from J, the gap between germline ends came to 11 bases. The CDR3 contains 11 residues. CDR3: CASLYAGELFF. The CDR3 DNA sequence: TGTGCCAGCCTTTACGCGGGGGAGCTGTTTTTT.

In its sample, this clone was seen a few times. CDR3 loop: CASSSRLAGANEQFF. The DNA of the CDR3 is TGCGCCAGCAGCTCCCGACTAGCGGGGGCCAATGAGCAGTTCTTC. This chain uses TRBV5-1 with TRBJ2-1; 12 bases align to TRBD2. Germline values: CDR1 SGHRS, CDR2 YFSETQ. The CDR3 is 15 residues long. V was clipped by 3 bases and J by 6 bases; unmatched bases: 4.

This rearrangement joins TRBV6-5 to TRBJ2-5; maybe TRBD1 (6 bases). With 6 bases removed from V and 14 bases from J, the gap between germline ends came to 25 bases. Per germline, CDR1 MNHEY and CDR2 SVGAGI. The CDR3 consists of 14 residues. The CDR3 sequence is CASSRAEDSATGYF. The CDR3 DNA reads TGTGCCAGCAGCCGAGCTGAGGACAGCGCGACCGGCTACTTC.

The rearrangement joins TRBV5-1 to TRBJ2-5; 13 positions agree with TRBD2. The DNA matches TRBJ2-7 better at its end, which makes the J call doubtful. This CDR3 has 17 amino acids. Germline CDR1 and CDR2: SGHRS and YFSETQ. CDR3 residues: CASSFITSGRASYEQYF. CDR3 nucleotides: TGCGCCAGCAGCTTCATTACTAGCGGGAGGGCATCCTACGAGCAGTACTTC.

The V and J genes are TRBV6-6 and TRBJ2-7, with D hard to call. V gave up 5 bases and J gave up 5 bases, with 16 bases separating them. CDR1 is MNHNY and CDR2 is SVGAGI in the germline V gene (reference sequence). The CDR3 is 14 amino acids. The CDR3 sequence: CASSLLPTVNEQYF. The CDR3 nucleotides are TGTGCCAGCAGTCTCCTTCCTACCGTGAACGAGCAGTACTTC.

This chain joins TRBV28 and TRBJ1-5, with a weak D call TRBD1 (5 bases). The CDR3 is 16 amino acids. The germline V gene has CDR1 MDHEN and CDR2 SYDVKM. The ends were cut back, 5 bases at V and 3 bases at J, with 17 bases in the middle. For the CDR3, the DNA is TGTGCCAGCAGTCCGCCGCGGGGGAGGGACAATCAGCCCCAGCATTTT. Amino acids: CASSPPRGRDNQPQHF.

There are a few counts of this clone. The CDR3 spells CASSQLGGGPQHF. CDR3 DNA sequence: TGTGCCAGCAGCCAACTGGGGGGTGGGCCCCAGCATTTT. The chain links TRBV6-5 to TRBJ1-5; TRBD1 is a possible D gene (5 bases). Deletions cut 6 bases from V and 9 bases from J, with 15 bases between. The CDR3 is 13 residues long. Germline loops: CDR1 MNHEY, CDR2 SVGAGI.